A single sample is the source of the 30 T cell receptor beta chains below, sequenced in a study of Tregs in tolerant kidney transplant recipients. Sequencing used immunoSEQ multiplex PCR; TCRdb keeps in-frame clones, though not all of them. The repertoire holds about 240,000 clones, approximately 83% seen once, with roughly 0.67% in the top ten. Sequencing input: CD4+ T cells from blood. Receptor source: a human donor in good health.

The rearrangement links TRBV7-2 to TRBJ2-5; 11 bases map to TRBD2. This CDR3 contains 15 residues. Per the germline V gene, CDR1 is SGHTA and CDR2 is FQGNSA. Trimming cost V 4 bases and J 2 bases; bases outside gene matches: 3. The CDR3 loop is CASSSSGGTQETQYF. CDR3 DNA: TGTGCCAGCAGCTCTAGCGGGGGGACGCAAGAGACCCAGTACTTC. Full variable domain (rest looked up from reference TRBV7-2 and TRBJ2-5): GAGVSQSPSNKVTEKGKDVELRCDPISGHTALYWYRQSLGQGLEFLIYFQGNSAPDKSGLPSDRFSAERTGGSVSTLTIQRTQQEDSAVYLCASSSSGGTQETQYFGPGTRLLVL.

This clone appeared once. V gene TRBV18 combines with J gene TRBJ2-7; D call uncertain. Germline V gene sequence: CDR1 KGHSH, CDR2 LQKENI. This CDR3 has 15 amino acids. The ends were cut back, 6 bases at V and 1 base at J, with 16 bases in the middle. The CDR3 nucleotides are TGTGCCAGCTCCCCGCTTGGTCATTGGTCCTACGAGCAGTACTTC. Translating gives CASSPLGHWSYEQYF.

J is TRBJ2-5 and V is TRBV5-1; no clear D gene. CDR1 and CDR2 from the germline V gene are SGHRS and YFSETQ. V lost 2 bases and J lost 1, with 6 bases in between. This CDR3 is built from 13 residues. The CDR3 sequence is CASSFFSQETQYF. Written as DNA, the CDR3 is TGCGCCAGCAGCTTCTTTAGCCAAGAGACCCAGTACTTC.

In DNA form, the CDR3 reads TGCGCCAGCAGCTTGGCACGAGGGTACGAGCAGTACTTC. This codes for CASSLARGYEQYF. The chain is built from TRBV5-1 and TRBJ2-7, with D possibly being TRBD2 (5 bases). Trimming took off 0 bases at V and 4 bases at J, with 8 bases between the two ends. The CDR3 is 13 amino acids. Germline CDR1 reads SGHRS; CDR2 reads YFSETQ.

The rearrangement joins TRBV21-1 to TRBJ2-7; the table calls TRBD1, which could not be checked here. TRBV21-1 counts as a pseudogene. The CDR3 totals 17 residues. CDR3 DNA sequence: TGTGCCAGCAGCAAAGTGGGGGACCGGGACAGGGACGACGAGCAGTACTTC. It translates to CASSKVGDRDRDDEQYF.

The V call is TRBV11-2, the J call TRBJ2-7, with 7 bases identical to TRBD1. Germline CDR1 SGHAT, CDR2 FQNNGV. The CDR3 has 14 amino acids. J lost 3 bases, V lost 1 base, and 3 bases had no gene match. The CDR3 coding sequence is TGTGCCAGCAGCTTAGCGACAGGGATCTACGAGCAGTACTTC. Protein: CASSLATGIYEQYF.

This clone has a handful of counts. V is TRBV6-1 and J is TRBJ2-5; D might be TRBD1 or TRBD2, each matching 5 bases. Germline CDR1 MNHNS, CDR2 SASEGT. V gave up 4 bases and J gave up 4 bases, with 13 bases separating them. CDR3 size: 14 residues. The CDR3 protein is CASSAWGTGETQYF. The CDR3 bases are TGTGCCAGCAGTGCGTGGGGGACCGGAGAGACCCAGTACTTC.

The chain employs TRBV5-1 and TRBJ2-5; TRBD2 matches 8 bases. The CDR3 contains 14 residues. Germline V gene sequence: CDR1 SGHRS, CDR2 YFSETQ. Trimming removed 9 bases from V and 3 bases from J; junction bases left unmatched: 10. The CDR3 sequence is CATRITSGEETQYF. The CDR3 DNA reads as TGCGCCACCCGAATAACTAGCGGCGAAGAGACCCAGTACTTC.

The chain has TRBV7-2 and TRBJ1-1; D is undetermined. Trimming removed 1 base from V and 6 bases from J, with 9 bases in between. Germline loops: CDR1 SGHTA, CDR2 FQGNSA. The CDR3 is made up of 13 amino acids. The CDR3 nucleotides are TGTGCCAGCAGCTTAGTTGGGTGGTCTGAAGCTTTCTTT. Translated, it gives CASSLVGWSEAFF.

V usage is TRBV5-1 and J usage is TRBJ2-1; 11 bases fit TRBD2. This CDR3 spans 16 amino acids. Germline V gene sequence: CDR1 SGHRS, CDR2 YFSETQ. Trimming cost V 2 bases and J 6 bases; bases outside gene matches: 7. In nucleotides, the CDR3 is TGCGCCAGCAGCTTCCTACTAGCGGGAGAAAGCAATGAGCAGTTCTTC. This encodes CASSFLLAGESNEQFF.

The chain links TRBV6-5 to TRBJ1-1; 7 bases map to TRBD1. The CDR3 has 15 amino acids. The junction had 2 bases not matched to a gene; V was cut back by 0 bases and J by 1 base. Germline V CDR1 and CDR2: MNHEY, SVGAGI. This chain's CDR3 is CASSYSRQGNTEAFF. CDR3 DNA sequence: TGTGCCAGCAGTTACTCGAGACAGGGGAACACTGAAGCTTTCTTT.

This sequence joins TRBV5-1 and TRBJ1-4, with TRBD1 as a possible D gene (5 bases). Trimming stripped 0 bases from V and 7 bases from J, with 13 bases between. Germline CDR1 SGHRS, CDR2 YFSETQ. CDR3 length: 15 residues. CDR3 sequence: CASSLDGDGREKLFF. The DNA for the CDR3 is TGCGCCAGCAGCTTGGATGGGGACGGACGTGAAAAACTGTTTTTT. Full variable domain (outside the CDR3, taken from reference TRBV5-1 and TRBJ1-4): KAGVTQTPRYLIKTRGQQVTLSCSPISGHRSVSWYQQTPGQGLQFLFEYFSETQRNKGNFPGRFSGRQFSNSRSEMNVSTLELGDSALYLCASSLDGDGREKLFFGSGTQLSVL.

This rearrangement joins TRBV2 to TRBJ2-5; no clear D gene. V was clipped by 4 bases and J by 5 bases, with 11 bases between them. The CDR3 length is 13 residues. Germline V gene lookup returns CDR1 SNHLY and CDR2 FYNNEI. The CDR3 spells CASSVLGRETQYF. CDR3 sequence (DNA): TGTGCCAGCAGTGTACTGGGCCGTGAGACCCAGTACTTC.

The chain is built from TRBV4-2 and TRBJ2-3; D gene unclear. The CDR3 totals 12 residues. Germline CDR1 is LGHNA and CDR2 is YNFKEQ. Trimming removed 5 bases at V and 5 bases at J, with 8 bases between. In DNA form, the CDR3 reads TGTGCCAGCAGCGGGTCAGGAGATACGCAGTATTTT. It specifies CASSGSGDTQYF.

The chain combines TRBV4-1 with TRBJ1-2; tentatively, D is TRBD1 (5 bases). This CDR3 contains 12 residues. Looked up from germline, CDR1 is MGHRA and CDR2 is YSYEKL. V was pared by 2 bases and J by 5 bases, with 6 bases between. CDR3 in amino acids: CASSQTGYGYTF. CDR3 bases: TGCGCCAGCAGCCAAACAGGTTATGGCTACACCTTC.

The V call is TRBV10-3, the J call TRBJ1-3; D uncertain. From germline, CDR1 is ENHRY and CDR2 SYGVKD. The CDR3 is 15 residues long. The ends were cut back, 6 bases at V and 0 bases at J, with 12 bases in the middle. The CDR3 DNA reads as TGTGCCATCAGGGAAGGGCAGAGCTCTGGAAACACCATATATTTT. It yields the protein CAIREGQSSGNTIYF.

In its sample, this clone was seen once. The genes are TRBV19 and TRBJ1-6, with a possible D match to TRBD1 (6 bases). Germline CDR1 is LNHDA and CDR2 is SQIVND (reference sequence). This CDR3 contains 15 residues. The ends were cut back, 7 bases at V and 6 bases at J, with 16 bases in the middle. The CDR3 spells CASTSGQIFNSPLHF. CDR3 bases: TGTGCCAGTACTTCAGGACAGATCTTTAATTCACCCCTCCACTTT.

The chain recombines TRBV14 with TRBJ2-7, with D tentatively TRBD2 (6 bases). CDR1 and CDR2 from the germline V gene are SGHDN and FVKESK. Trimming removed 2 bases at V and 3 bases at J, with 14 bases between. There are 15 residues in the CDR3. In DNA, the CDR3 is TGTGCCAGCAGCCAATTAGTCGGGACTGACTACGAGCAGTACTTC. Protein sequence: CASSQLVGTDYEQYF.

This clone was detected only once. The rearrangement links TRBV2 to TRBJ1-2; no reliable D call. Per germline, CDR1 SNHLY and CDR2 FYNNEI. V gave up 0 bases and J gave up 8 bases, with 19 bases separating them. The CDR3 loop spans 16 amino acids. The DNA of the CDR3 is TGTGCCAGCAGTGAAGCTACTTTGAGGACCCTGAGAGGCTACACCTTC. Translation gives CASSEATLRTLRGYTF.

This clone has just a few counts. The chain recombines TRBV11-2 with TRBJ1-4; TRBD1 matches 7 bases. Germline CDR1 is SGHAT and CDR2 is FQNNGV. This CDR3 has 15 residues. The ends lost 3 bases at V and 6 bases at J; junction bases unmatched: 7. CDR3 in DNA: TGTGCCAGCAGCTTCACAGGGGCGGGAGATGAAAAACTGTTTTTT. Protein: CASSFTGAGDEKLFF.

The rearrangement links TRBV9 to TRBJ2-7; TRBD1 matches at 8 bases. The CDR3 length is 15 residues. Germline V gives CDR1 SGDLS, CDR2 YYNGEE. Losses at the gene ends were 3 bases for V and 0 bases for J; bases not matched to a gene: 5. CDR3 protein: CASSGGQALSYEQYF. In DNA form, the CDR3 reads TGTGCCAGCAGCGGGGGACAGGCGCTCTCCTACGAGCAGTACTTC.

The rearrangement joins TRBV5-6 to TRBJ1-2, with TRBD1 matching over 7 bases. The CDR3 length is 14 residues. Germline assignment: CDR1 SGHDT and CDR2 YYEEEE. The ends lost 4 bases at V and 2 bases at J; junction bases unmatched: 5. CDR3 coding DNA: TGTGCCAGCAGCGAGGGGACAGTGAACTATGGCTACACCTTC. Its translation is CASSEGTVNYGYTF.

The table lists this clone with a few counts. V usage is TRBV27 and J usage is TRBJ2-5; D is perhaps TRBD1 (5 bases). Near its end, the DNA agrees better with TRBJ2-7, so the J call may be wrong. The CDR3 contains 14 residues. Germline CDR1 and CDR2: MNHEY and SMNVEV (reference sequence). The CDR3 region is CASSKQVSRDEQYF. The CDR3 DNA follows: TGTGCCAGCAGTAAACAGGTCAGTAGAGACGAGCAGTACTTC.

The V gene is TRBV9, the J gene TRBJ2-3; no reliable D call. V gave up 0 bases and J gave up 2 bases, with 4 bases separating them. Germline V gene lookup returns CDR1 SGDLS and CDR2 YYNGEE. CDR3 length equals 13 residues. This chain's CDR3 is CASSVVITDTQYF. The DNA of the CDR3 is TGTGCCAGCAGCGTAGTAATCACAGATACGCAGTATTTT.

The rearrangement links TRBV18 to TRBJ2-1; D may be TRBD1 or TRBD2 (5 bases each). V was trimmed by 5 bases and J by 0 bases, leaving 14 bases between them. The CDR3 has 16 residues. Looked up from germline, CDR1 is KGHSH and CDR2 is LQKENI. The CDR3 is CASSSPGTFSYNEQFF. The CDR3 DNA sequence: TGTGCCAGCTCATCTCCCGGGACGTTCTCCTACAATGAGCAGTTCTTC.

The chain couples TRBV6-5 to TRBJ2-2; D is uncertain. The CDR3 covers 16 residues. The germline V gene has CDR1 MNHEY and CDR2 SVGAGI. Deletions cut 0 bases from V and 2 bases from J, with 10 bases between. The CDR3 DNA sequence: TGTGCCAGCAGTTACTCGAGTAACAGAAACACCGGGGAGCTGTTTTTT. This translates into CASSYSSNRNTGELFF.

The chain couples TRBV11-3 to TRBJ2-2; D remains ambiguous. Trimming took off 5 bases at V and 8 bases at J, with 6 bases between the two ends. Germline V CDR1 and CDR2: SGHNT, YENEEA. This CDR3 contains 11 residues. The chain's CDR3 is CASSMKGELFF. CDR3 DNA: TGTGCCAGCAGCATGAAGGGGGAGCTGTTTTTT.

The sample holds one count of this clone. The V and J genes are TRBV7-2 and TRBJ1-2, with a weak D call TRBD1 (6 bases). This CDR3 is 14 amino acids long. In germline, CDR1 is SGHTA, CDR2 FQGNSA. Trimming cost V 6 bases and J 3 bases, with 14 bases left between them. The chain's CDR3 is CASRSLGGDYGYTF. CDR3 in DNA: TGTGCCAGCAGAAGCCTTGGGGGCGACTATGGCTACACCTTC.

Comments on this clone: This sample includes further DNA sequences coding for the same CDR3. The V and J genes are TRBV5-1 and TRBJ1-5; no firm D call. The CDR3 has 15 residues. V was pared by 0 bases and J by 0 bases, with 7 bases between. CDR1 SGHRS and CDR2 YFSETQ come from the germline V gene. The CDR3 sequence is CASSLEGNSNQPQHF. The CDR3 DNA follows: TGCGCCAGCAGCTTGGAGGGAAATAGCAATCAGCCCCAGCATTTT.

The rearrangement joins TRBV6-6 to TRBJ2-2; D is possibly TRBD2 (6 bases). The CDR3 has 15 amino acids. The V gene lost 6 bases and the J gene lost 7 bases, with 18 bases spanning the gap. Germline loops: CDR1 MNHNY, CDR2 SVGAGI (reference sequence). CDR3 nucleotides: TGTGCCAGCAGGCGGGACTCAACCTTCGTCGGGGAGCTGTTTTTT. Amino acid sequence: CASRRDSTFVGELFF.